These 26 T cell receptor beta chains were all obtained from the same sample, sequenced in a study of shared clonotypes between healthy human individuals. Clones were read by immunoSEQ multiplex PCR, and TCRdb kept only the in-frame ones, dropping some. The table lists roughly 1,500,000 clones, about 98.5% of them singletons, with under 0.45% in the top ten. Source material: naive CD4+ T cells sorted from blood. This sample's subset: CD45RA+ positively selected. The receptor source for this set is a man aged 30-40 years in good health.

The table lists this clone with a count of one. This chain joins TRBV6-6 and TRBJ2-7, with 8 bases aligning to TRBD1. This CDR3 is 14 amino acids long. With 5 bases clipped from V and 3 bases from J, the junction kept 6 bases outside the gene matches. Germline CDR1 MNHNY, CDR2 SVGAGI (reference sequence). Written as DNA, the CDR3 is TGTGCCAGCAGTCACCGACAGGGGATCTACGAGCAGTACTTC. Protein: CASSHRQGIYEQYF.

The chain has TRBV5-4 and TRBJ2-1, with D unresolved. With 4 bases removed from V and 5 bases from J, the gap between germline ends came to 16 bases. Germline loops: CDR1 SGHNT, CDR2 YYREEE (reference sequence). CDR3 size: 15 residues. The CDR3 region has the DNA TGTGCCAGCAGCCCCGATCGGTACGCCAACAATGAGCAGTTCTTC. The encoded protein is CASSPDRYANNEQFF.

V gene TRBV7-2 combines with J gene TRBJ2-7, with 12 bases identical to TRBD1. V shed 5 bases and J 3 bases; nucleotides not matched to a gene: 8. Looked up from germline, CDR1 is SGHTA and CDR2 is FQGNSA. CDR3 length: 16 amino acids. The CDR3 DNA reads TGTGCCAGCAGCCCCGTCGGGACAGGGGGCCACTACGAGCAGTACTTC. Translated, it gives CASSPVGTGGHYEQYF.

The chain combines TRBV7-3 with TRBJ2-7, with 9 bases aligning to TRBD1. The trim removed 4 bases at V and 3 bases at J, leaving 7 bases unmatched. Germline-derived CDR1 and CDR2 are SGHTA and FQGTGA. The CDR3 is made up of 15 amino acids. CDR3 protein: CASSSPGQGLYEQYF. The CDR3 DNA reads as TGTGCCAGCAGCTCCCCGGGACAGGGTCTCTACGAGCAGTACTTC.

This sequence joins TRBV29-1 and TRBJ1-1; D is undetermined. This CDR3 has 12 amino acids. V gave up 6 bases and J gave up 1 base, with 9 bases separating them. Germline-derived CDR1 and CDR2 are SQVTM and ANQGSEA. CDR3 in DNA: TGCAGCGTAGGGATTCCGAACACTGAAGCTTTCTTT. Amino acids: CSVGIPNTEAFF. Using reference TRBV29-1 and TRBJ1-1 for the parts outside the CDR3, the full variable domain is SAVISQKPSRDICQRGTSLTIQCQVDSQVTMMFWYRQQPGQSLTLIATANQGSEATYESGFVIDKFPISRPNLTFSTLTVSNMSPEDSSIYLCSVGIPNTEAFFGQGTRLTVV.

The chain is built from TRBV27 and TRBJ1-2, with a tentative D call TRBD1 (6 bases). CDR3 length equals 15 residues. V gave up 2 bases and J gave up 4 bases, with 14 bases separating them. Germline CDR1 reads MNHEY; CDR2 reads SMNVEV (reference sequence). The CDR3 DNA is TGTGCCAGCAGTTTAAGGGGGGGACCGCTCTATGGCTACACCTTC. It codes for CASSLRGGPLYGYTF.

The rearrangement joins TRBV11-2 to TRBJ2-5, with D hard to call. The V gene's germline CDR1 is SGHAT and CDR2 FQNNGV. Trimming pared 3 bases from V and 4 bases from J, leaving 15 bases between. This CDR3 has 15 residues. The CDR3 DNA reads TGTGCCAGCAGCTTTCTTAGGGCCCCGGTAGAGACCCAGTACTTC. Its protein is CASSFLRAPVETQYF.

The chain's CDR3 is CASSKQGGTEAFF. CDR3 DNA sequence: TGTGCCAGTAGTAAACAGGGCGGCACTGAAGCTTTCTTT. The chain recombines TRBV19 with TRBJ1-1; tentative D call: TRBD1 (6 bases). Trimming removed 4 bases at V and 4 bases at J, with 10 bases between. Germline CDR1 reads LNHDA; CDR2 reads SQIVND (reference sequence). CDR3 length: 13 residues. The full variable domain, with the rest looked up from reference TRBV19 and TRBJ1-1, is DGGITQSPKYLFRKEGQNVTLSCEQNLNHDAMYWYRQDPGQGLRLIYYSQIVNDFQKGDIAEGYSVSREKKESFPLTVTSAQKNPTAFYLCASSKQGGTEAFFGQGTRLTVV.

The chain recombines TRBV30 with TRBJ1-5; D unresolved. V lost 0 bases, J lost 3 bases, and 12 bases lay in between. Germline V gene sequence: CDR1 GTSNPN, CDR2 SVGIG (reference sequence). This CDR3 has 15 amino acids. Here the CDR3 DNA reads TGTGCCTGGAGTGTATTTAGGCACCTCAATCAGCCCCAGCATTTT. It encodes CAWSVFRHLNQPQHF.

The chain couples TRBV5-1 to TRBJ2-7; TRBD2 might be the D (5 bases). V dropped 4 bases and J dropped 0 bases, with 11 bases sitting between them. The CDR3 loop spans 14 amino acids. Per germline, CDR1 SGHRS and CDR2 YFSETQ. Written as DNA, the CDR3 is TGCGCCAGCAGCCCCCCGGGGAGCTCCTACGAGCAGTACTTC. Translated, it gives CASSPPGSSYEQYF.

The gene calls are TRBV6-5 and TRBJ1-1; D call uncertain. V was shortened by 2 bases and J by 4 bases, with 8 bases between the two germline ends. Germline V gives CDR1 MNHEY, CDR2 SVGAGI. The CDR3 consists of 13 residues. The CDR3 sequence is CASSYVAGTEAFF. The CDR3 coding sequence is TGTGCCAGCAGTTACGTGGCGGGCACTGAAGCTTTCTTT.

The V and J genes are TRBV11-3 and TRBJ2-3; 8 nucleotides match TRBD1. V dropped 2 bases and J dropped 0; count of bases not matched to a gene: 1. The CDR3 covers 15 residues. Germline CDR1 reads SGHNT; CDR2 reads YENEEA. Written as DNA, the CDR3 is TGTGCCAGCAGCTTACAGGGGGCTAGCACAGATACGCAGTATTTT. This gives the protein CASSLQGASTDTQYF.

CDR3 bases: TGTGCCAGCAGTCGGACAGGGGAAAGGACAGATACGCAGTATTTT. This gives the protein CASSRTGERTDTQYF. The chain recombines TRBV6-5 with TRBJ2-3; 9 nucleotides match TRBD1. Germline lookup yields CDR1 MNHEY and CDR2 SVGAGI. This CDR3 is built from 15 residues. The trim removed 5 bases at V and 3 bases at J, leaving 6 bases unmatched.

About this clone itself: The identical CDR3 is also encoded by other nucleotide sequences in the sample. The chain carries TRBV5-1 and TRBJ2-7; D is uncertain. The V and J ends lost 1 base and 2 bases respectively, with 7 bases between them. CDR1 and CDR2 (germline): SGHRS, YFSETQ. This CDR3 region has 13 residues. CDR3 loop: CASSLLGTYEQYF. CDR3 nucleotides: TGCGCCAGCAGCTTGTTAGGGACCTACGAGCAGTACTTC.

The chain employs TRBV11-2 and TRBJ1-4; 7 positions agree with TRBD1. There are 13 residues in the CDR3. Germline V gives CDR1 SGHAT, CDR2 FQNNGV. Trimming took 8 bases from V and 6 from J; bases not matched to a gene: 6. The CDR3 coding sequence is TGTGCCAGCCGCCGGGACAGAGATGAAAAACTGTTTTTT. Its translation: CASRRDRDEKLFF.

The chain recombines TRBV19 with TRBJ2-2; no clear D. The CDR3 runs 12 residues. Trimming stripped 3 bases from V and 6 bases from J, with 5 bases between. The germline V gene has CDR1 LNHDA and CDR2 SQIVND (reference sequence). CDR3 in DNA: TGTGCCAGTAGTATTCGGGCCGGGGAGCTGTTTTTT. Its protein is CASSIRAGELFF.

CDR3 coding DNA: TGTGCCAGCAGCCAGGGGTCGAATGAGCAGTTCTTC. It is translated as CASSQGSNEQFF. The rearrangement joins TRBV28 to TRBJ2-1, with D perhaps TRBD1 (6 bases). Trimming took off 6 bases at V and 7 bases at J, with 10 bases between the two ends. CDR3 length equals 12 residues. Germline assignment: CDR1 MDHEN and CDR2 SYDVKM. The whole variable domain, filled in from reference TRBV28 and TRBJ2-1, reads DVKVTQSSRYLVKRTGEKVFLECVQDMDHENMFWYRQDPGLGLRLIYFSYDVKMKEKGDIPEGYSVSREKKERFSLILESASTNQTSMYLCASSQGSNEQFFGPGTRLTVL.

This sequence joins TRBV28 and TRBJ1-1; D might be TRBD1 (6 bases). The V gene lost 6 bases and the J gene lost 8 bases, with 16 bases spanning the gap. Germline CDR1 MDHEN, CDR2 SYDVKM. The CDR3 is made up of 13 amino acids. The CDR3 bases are TGTGCCAGCAGAGGGGGGGGCCTCCCGGAAGCTTTCTTT. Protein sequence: CASRGGGLPEAFF.

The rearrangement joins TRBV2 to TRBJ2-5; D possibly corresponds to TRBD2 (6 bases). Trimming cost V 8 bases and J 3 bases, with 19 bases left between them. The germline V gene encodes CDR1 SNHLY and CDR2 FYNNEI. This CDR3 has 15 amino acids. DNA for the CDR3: TGTGCCAGCTACTTTCCGGGAGCACCGGAAGAGACCCAGTACTTC. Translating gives CASYFPGAPEETQYF. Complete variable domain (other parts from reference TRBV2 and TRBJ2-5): EPEVTQTPSHQVTQMGQEVILRCVPISNHLYFYWYRQILGQKVEFLVSFYNNEISEKSEIFDDQFSVERPDGSNFTLKIRSTKLEDSAMYFCASYFPGAPEETQYFGPGTRLLVL.

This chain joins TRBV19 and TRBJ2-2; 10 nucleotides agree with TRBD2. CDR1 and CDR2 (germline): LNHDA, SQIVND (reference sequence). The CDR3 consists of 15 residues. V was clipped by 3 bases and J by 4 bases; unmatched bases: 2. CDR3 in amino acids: CASSMLAGVTGELFF. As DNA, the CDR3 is TGTGCCAGTAGTATGCTAGCGGGAGTCACCGGGGAGCTGTTTTTT.

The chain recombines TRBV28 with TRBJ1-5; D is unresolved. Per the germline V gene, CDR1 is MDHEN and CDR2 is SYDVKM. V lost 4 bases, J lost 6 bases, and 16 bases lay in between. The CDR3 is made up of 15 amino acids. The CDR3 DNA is TGTGCCAGCAGTTCCCCTGCATACGCCCGTCAGCCCCAGCATTTT. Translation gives CASSSPAYARQPQHF.

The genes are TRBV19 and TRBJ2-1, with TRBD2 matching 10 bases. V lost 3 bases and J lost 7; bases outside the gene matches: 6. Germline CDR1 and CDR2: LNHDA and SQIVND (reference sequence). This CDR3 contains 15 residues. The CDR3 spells CASSIPGLAENEQFF. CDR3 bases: TGTGCCAGTAGTATCCCCGGACTAGCGGAGAATGAGCAGTTCTTC.

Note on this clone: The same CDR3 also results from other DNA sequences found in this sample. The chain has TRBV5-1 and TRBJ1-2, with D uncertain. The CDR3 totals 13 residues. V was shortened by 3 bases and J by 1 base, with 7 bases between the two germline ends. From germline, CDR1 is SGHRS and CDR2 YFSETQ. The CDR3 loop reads CASSSDGNYGYTF. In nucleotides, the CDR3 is TGCGCCAGCAGCTCCGACGGTAACTATGGCTACACCTTC.

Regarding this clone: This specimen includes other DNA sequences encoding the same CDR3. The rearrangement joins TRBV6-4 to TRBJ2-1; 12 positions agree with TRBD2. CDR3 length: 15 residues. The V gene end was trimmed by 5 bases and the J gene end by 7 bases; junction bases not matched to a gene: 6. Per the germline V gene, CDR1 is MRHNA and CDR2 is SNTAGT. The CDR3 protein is CASSLLAGGGNEQFF. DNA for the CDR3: TGTGCCAGCAGTTTACTAGCGGGAGGAGGGAATGAGCAGTTCTTC.

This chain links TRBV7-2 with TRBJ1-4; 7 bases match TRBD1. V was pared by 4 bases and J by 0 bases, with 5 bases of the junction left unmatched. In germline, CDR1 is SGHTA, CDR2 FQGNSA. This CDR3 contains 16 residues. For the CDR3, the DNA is TGTGCCAGCAGCTCATCCGGACAGGCAACTAATGAAAAACTGTTTTTT. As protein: CASSSSGQATNEKLFF.

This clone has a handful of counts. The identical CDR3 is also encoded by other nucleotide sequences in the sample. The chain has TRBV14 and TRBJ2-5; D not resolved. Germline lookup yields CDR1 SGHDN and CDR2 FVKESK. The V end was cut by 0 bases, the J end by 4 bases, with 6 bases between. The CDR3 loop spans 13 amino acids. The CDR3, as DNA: TGTGCCAGCAGCCAAGATTTAGGAGAGACCCAGTACTTC. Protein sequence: CASSQDLGETQYF.